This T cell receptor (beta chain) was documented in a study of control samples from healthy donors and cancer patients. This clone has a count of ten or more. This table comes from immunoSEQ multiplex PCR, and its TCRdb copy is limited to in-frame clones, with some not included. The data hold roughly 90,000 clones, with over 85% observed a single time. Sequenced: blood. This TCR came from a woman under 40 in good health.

The CDR3 sequence is CASTPDTGRDIQYF. CDR3 in DNA: TGTGCCAGCACCCCGGACACCGGGAGAGACATTCAGTACTTC. This chain connects TRBV7-2 to TRBJ2-4; possible D gene TRBD2, 6 bases. The CDR3 has 14 amino acids. Looked up from germline, CDR1 is SGHTA and CDR2 is FQGNSA. Trimming took off 7 bases at V and 8 bases at J, with 18 bases between the two ends. Together with reference TRBV7-2 and TRBJ2-4, the CDR3 gives the full variable domain: GAGVSQSPSNKVTEKGKDVELRCDPISGHTALYWYRQSLGQGLEFLIYFQGNSAPDKSGLPSDRFSAERTGGSVSTLTIQRTQQEDSAVYLCASTPDTGRDIQYFGAGTRLSVL.